The 18 T cell receptor beta chains in this list originate from one sample, sequenced in a study of T cell responses to AZD1222 COVID-19 vaccine. Measured with immunoSEQ multiplex PCR; TCRdb has only the in-frame clones, and not every one. The sample comprises roughly 150,000 clones, around 88% of which are singletons, and less than 2.5% rests with the top ten. The source material was peripheral blood, sampled on day 0 of AZD1222 vaccination. The receptors stem from an adult in good health.

The rearrangement uses TRBV29-1 and TRBJ1-2; TRBD1 aligns across 7 bases. The CDR3 length is 14 residues. Germline-derived CDR1 and CDR2 are SQVTM and ANQGSEA. After removal of 2 bases from V and 4 bases from J, the junction contained 7 bases not matched to a gene. Here the CDR3 reads CSVEFVGGGYGYTF. The CDR3 DNA sequence: TGCAGCGTTGAATTTGTAGGGGGCGGCTATGGCTACACCTTC.

CDR3 in amino acids: CASSLRRDSGNEQFF. As DNA, the CDR3 is TGTGCCAGCAGCCTCCGGAGGGACAGTGGCAATGAGCAGTTCTTC. The chain is built from TRBV7-8 and TRBJ2-1; D might be TRBD1 (7 bases). Germline assignment: CDR1 SGHVS and CDR2 FQNEAQ. Trimming stripped 5 bases from V and 6 bases from J, with 17 bases between. CDR3 length equals 15 residues.

The chain joins TRBV12-5 to TRBJ2-3; TRBD1 or TRBD2 may be the D gene (5 bases each). The CDR3 runs 14 residues. Trimming took off 1 base at V and 6 bases at J, with 11 bases between the two ends. CDR1 is LGHNT, CDR2 FRNRAP, per germline. CDR3 nucleotides: TGTGCTAGTGGTTTGGGACTGGGGGAGGATACGCAGTATTTT. Its protein product is CASGLGLGEDTQYF. Filled out from reference TRBV12-5 and TRBJ2-3, the complete variable domain reads DARVTQTPRHKVTEMGQEVTMRCQPILGHNTVFWYRQTMMQGLELLAYFRNRAPLDDSGMPKDRFSAEMPDATLATLKIQPSEPRDSAVYFCASGLGLGEDTQYFGPGTRLTVL.

The sample holds a few counts of this clone. The V gene is TRBV19, the J gene TRBJ2-3; maybe TRBD2 (5 bases). The CDR3 loop spans 16 amino acids. The V end lost 3 bases, the J end lost 2 bases, and 15 bases lay between the germline ends. CDR1 is LNHDA, CDR2 SQIVND, per germline (reference sequence). The CDR3 coding sequence is TGTGCCAGTAGTATCGGTTCGAGCGGCCCCACAGATACGCAGTATTTT. Protein: CASSIGSSGPTDTQYF. Drawing the rest from reference TRBV19 and TRBJ2-3, the complete variable domain is DGGITQSPKYLFRKEGQNVTLSCEQNLNHDAMYWYRQDPGQGLRLIYYSQIVNDFQKGDIAEGYSVSREKKESFPLTVTSAQKNPTAFYLCASSIGSSGPTDTQYFGPGTRLTVL.

The chain couples TRBV19 to TRBJ1-1; TRBD1 matches at 9 bases. CDR1 and CDR2 from the germline V gene are LNHDA and SQIVND (reference sequence). With 7 bases clipped from V and 3 bases from J, the junction kept 9 bases outside the gene matches. The CDR3 consists of 15 residues. The DNA of the CDR3 is TGTGCCAGTAATGTAGGGACAGGGCTCCACACTGAAGCTTTCTTT. Encoded protein: CASNVGTGLHTEAFF.

V usage is TRBV21-1 and J usage is TRBJ1-2; the table's D call, TRBD1, was not checked against the DNA. TRBV21-1 is a pseudogene. The CDR3 has 13 residues. The CDR3 DNA reads as TGTGCCAGGGCCGGGACAGGGGGCAATGGCTACACCTTC. It yields the protein CARAGTGGNGYTF.

The V call is TRBV7-2, the J call TRBJ1-2; the D gene is possibly TRBD1 (6 bases). The CDR3 runs to 18 residues. Germline loops: CDR1 SGHTA, CDR2 FQGNSA. V was cut by 0 bases and J by 4 bases, with 21 bases left in between. Written as DNA, the CDR3 is TGTGCCAGCAGCTTAGCGACATATCAGGGCAAGGGGGTCTATGGCTACACCTTC. Amino acid sequence: CASSLATYQGKGVYGYTF.

V gene TRBV5-5 combines with J gene TRBJ2-6, with 10 positions matching TRBD1. Trimming took 4 bases from V and 4 from J; bases not matched to a gene: 5. Germline V CDR1 and CDR2: SGHKS, YYEKEE (reference sequence). There are 16 residues in the CDR3. Here the CDR3 reads CASSHGTGEGANVLTF. The DNA for the CDR3 is TGTGCCAGCAGCCACGGGACAGGGGAAGGGGCCAACGTCCTGACTTTC.

The rearrangement links TRBV4-3 to TRBJ1-6; D not resolved. The CDR3 contains 16 residues. In germline, CDR1 is LGHNA, CDR2 YSLEER. Deletions cut 1 base from V and 0 bases from J, with 7 bases between. The CDR3: CASSQARSSYNSPLHF. The DNA for the CDR3 is TGCGCCAGCAGCCAAGCCCGGAGCTCCTATAATTCACCCCTCCACTTT.

The chain recombines TRBV6-5 with TRBJ1-5; 10 bases are shared with TRBD1. V shed 5 bases and J 6 bases; nucleotides not matched to a gene: 4. There are 14 residues in the CDR3. Germline-derived CDR1 and CDR2 are MNHEY and SVGAGI. CDR3 in amino acids: CASSRQGASQPQHF. In DNA form, the CDR3 reads TGTGCCAGCAGTCGACAGGGGGCGAGTCAGCCCCAGCATTTT.

The chain is built from TRBV11-2 and TRBJ2-7; unclear D gene. The CDR3 length is 12 residues. Per germline, CDR1 SGHAT and CDR2 FQNNGV. V was shortened by 3 bases and J by 0 bases, with 3 bases between the two germline ends. This chain's CDR3 is CASSLTSYEQYF. CDR3 sequence (DNA): TGTGCCAGCAGCTTGACCTCCTACGAGCAGTACTTC.

The V and J genes are TRBV6-5 and TRBJ1-5; D not certain. The germline CDR1 and CDR2 sequences are MNHEY and SVGAGI. The CDR3 extends over 14 amino acids. Trimming took 4 bases from V and 1 from J, leaving 8 bases between them. Here the CDR3 DNA reads TGTGCCAGCAGTTTGGTCAGGAGCAATCAGCCCCAGCATTTT. Its translation: CASSLVRSNQPQHF.

The chain combines TRBV14 with TRBJ1-4; TRBD1 matches 10 bases. The CDR3 has 16 residues. V was clipped by 1 base and J by 6 bases; unmatched bases: 5. Germline CDR1 and CDR2: SGHDN and FVKESK. The CDR3 coding sequence is TGTGCCAGCAGCCAAGGGGGACAGGGGATGGATGAAAAACTGTTTTTT. Its protein is CASSQGGQGMDEKLFF.

This clone was seen more than once but under ten times. V is TRBV11-2 and J is TRBJ2-7; 8 bases are a match to TRBD1. J gave up 7 bases and V 5 bases, and 16 bases lay outside the gene matches. This CDR3 comprises 16 residues. CDR1 is SGHAT, CDR2 FQNNGV, per germline. The CDR3 protein is CASSQVKGQGAREQYF. The CDR3 region has the DNA TGTGCCAGCAGCCAAGTCAAAGGGCAGGGGGCAAGGGAGCAGTACTTC.

The V and J genes are TRBV28 and TRBJ1-1; D gene ambiguous. The CDR3 covers 14 residues. Trimming took off 7 bases at V and 4 bases at J, with 16 bases between the two ends. Germline CDR1 and CDR2: MDHEN and SYDVKM. CDR3 region: CASTRTPLGTEAFF. The CDR3 DNA reads as TGTGCCAGCACCCGGACCCCCCTAGGCACTGAAGCTTTCTTT.

The chain uses TRBV5-7 and TRBJ1-2, with D perhaps matching TRBD1 (5 bases). TRBV5-7 qualifies as an ORF whose function is uncertain. The V gene lost 3 bases and the J gene lost 6 bases, with 24 bases spanning the gap. CDR3 size: 17 residues. CDR3 amino acids: CASSYLRDPTPWHGYTF. The CDR3 bases are TGTGCCAGCAGCTATCTCCGGGACCCAACCCCTTGGCATGGCTACACCTTC.

Only one count was recorded for this clone. V and J are TRBV27 and TRBJ1-2; D is uncertain. This CDR3 has 13 residues. V shed 2 bases and J shed 3 bases, with 7 bases lying between them. Germline V gives CDR1 MNHEY, CDR2 SMNVEV (reference sequence). Written as DNA, the CDR3 is TGTGCCAGCAGTTTAACCAGTTACTATGGCTACACCTTC. It translates to CASSLTSYYGYTF.

CDR3 protein: CATSDRTRNTDTQYF. DNA of the CDR3: TGTGCCACCAGTGACCGGACTAGAAATACAGATACGCAGTATTTT. This chain links TRBV24-1 with TRBJ2-3, with 7 bases lining up with TRBD2. V shed 4 bases, J shed 3 bases, and the junction held 6 bases outside the gene matches. The CDR3 spans 15 residues. The germline gives CDR1 KGHDR, CDR2 SFDVKD.